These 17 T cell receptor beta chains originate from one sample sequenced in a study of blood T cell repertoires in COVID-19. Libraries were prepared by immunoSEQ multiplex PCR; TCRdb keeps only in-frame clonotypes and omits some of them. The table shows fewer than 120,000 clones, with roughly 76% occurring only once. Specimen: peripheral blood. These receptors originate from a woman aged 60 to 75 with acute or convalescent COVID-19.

DNA for the CDR3: TGTGCCAGCAGCTTAGATCCAGGGGTAAACACCGGGGAGCTGTTTTTT. This codes for CASSLDPGVNTGELFF. V and J are TRBV5-6 and TRBJ2-2; TRBD1 might be the D (6 bases). CDR3 length: 16 amino acids. V was trimmed by 2 bases and J by 2 bases, leaving 13 bases between them. Germline CDR1 and CDR2: SGHDT and YYEEEE.

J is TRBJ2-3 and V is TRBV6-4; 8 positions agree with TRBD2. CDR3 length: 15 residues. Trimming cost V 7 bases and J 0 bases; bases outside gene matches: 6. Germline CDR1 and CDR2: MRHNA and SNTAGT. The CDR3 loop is CASKPGLDSTDTQYF. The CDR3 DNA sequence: TGTGCCAGCAAGCCGGGACTAGACAGCACAGATACGCAGTATTTT.

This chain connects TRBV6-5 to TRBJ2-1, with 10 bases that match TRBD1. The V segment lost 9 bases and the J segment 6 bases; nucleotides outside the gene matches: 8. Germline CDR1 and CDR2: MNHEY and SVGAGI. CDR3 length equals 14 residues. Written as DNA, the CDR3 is TGTGCCAGTTCGGACAGGGGGTTATCCAATGAGCAGTTCTTC. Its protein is CASSDRGLSNEQFF.

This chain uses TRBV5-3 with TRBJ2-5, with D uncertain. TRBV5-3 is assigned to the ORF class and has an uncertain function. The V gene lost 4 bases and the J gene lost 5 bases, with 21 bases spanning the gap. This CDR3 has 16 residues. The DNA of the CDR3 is TGTGCCAGAAGCCGTGCTTCCATAGCTTTTGAGGAGACCCAGTACTTC. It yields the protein CARSRASIAFEETQYF.

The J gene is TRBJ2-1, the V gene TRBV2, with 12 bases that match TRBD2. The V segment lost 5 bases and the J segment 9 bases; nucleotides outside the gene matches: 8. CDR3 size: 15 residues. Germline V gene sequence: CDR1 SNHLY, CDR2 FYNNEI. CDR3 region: CASSRASGGAGEQFF. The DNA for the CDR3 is TGTGCCAGCAGTCGGGCTAGCGGGGGGGCAGGTGAGCAGTTCTTC.

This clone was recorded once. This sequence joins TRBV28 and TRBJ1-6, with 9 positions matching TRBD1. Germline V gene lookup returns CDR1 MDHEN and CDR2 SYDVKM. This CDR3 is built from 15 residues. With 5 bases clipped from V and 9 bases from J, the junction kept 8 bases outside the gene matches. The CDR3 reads CASSTSGTGTSPLHF. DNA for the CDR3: TGTGCCAGCAGTACCTCTGGGACAGGGACTTCACCCCTCCACTTT.

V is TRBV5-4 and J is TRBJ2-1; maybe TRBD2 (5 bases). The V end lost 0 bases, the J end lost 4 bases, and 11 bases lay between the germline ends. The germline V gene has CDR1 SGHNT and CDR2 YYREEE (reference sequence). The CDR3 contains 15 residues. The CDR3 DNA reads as TGTGCCAGCAGCTTGGGCCGGGGAGCATACAATGAGCAGTTCTTC. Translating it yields CASSLGRGAYNEQFF.

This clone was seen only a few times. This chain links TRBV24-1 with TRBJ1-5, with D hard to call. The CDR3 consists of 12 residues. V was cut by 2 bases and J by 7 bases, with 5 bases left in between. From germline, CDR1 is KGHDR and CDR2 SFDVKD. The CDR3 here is CATSDSNQPQHF. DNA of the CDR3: TGTGCCACCAGTGATTCTAACCAGCCCCAGCATTTT.

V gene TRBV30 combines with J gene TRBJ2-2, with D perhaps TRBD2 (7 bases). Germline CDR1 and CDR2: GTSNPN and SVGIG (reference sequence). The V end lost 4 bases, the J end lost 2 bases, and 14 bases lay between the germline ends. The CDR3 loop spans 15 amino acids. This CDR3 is CAWIPRGGNTGELFF. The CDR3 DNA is TGTGCCTGGATCCCTAGGGGGGGCAACACCGGGGAGCTGTTTTTT. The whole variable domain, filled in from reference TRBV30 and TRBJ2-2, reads SQTIHQWPATLVQPVGSPLSLECTVEGTSNPNLYWYRQAAGRGLQLLFYSVGIGQISSEVPQNLSASRPQDRQFILSSKKLLLSDSGFYLCAWIPRGGNTGELFFGEGSRLTVL.

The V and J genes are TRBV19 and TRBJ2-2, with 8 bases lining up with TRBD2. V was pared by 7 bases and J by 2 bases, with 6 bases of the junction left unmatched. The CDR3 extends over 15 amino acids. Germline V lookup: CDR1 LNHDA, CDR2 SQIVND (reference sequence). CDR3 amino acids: CASTGGGTNTGELFF. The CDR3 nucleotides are TGTGCCAGTACGGGAGGGGGGACCAACACCGGGGAGCTGTTTTTT.

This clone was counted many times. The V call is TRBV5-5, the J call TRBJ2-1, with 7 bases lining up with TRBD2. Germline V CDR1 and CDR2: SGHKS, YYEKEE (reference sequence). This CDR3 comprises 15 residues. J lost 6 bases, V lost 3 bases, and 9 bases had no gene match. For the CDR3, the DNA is TGTGCCAGCAGCTGGGGAGCCGGGGGGAGCAATGAGCAGTTCTTC. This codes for CASSWGAGGSNEQFF.

CDR3 nucleotide sequence: TGTGCCAGTGGACAGGGGAACGAGCAGTACTTC. It translates to CASGQGNEQYF. The chain links TRBV19 to TRBJ2-7, with 9 nucleotides matching TRBD1. Per the germline V gene, CDR1 is LNHDA and CDR2 is SQIVND (reference sequence). With 8 bases clipped from V and 5 bases from J, the junction kept 1 base outside the gene matches. This CDR3 is built from 11 residues. The full variable domain, with the rest looked up from reference TRBV19 and TRBJ2-7, is DGGITQSPKYLFRKEGQNVTLSCEQNLNHDAMYWYRQDPGQGLRLIYYSQIVNDFQKGDIAEGYSVSREKKESFPLTVTSAQKNPTAFYLCASGQGNEQYFGPGTRLTVT.

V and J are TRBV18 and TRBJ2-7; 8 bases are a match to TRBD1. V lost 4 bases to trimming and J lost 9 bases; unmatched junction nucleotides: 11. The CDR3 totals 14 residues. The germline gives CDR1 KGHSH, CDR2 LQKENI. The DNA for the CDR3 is TGTGCCAGCTCACGGACAGGGCCCCTAGAGCGGCAGTACTTC. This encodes CASSRTGPLERQYF.

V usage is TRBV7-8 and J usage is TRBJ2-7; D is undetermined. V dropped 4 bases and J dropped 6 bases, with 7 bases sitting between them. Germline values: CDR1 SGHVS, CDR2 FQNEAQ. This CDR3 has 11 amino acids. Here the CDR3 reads CASSSPGEQYF. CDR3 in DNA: TGTGCCAGCAGCTCCCCCGGCGAGCAGTACTTC.

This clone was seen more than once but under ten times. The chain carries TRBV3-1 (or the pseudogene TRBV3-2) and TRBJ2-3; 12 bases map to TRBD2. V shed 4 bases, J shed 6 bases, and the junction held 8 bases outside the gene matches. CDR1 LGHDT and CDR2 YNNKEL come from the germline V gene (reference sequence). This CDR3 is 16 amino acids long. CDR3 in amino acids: CASSPSGGAKWDTQYF. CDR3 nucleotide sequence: TGTGCCAGCAGCCCTAGCGGGGGGGCGAAATGGGATACGCAGTATTTT.

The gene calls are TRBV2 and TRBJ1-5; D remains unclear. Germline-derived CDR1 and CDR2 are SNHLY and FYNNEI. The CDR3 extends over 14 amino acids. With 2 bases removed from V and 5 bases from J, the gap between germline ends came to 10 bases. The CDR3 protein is CASSESGWHQPQHF. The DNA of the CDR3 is TGTGCCAGCAGTGAATCTGGTTGGCATCAGCCCCAGCATTTT. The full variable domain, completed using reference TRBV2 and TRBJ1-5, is EPEVTQTPSHQVTQMGQEVILRCVPISNHLYFYWYRQILGQKVEFLVSFYNNEISEKSEIFDDQFSVERPDGSNFTLKIRSTKLEDSAMYFCASSESGWHQPQHFGDGTRLSIL.

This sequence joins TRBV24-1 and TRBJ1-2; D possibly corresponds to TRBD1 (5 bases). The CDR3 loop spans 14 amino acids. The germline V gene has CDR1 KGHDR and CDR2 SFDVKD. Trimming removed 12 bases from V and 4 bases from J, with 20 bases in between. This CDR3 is CAASSRGNGYGYTF. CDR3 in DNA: TGTGCCGCCTCGTCACGGGGGAATGGCTATGGCTACACCTTC.